Listed below are T cell receptor beta chains from one sample, sequenced in a study of naive and memory T cell subsets. MiXCR, applied by TCRdb to the UMI-ligation and nested PCR reads, yields one record per CDR3 protein. Among some 85,000 distinct CDR3 sequences listed, about 12% were seen once. Sequencing was carried out using central memory CD4+ T cells from blood. The receptors were sampled from a human donor in good health. Each CDR3 is given with its conserved first and last residue. The D gene is left open where the match is weak. Rows give clone size only sometimes, using once, few, many, or a class for an expanded clone.

J gene	clone size	D gene	V gene	CDR3 protein	CDR3 DNA
TRBJ2-7	-	TRBD1	TRBV20-1	CSARGFGQGSLEQYF	TGCAGTGCTAGAGGTTTCGGACAGGGATCCCTCGAGCAGTACTTC
TRBJ2-7	-	-	TRBV7-2	CASSAQGYEQYF	TGTGCCAGCAGCGCACAGGGCTACGAGCAGTACTTC
TRBJ1-5	many	-	TRBV29-1	CSVGPHQPQHF	TGCAGCGTTGGCCCCCATCAGCCCCAGCATTTT
TRBJ2-5	many	-	TRBV20-1	CSANDRAGETQYF	TGCAGTGCTAATGACAGGGCGGGGGAGACCCAGTACTTC
TRBJ2-7	few	-	TRBV28	CASRAPGAVPYEQYF	TGTGCCAGCAGGGCACCGGGAGCGGTCCCCTACGAGCAGTACTTC
TRBJ2-1	-	TRBD2	TRBV7-2	CASSLVGGGSYNEQFF	TGTGCCAGCAGCTTAGTAGGCGGGGGGTCCTACAATGAGCAGTTCTTC
TRBJ2-1	-	TRBD2	TRBV4-1	CASSQDYGLLARNEQFF	TGCGCCAGCAGCCAAGATTATGGGTTACTAGCGAGGAATGAGCAGTTCTTC
TRBJ2-5	few	-	TRBV12-5	CASGLVGETQYF	TGTGCTAGTGGTTTGGTAGGAGAGACCCAGTACTTC
TRBJ2-7	few	-	TRBV25-1	CASSEVSSARYEQYF	TGTGCCAGCAGTGAAGTGTCTAGCGCACGATACGAGCAGTACTTC
TRBJ1-2	few	-	TRBV29-1	CSVSLDSRFYYGYTF	TGCAGCGTCAGTCTCGACAGCCGCTTTTACTATGGCTACACCTTC
TRBJ2-7	-	-	TRBV14	CASARAGGYEQYF	TGTGCCAGCGCCCGAGCTGGGGGATACGAGCAGTACTTC
TRBJ1-6	-	-	TRBV4-1	CASSQDRGRSPLHF	TGCGCCAGCAGCCAAGACAGGGGACGGTCACCCCTCCACTTT
TRBJ2-1	-	-	TRBV7-7	CASSLEAGYEQFF	TGTGCCAGCAGCTTAGAGGCTGGCTATGAGCAGTTCTTC
TRBJ2-3	few	TRBD2	TRBV2	CASRDLAGEDTQYF	TGTGCCAGCAGAGATCTAGCGGGAGAAGATACGCAGTATTTT